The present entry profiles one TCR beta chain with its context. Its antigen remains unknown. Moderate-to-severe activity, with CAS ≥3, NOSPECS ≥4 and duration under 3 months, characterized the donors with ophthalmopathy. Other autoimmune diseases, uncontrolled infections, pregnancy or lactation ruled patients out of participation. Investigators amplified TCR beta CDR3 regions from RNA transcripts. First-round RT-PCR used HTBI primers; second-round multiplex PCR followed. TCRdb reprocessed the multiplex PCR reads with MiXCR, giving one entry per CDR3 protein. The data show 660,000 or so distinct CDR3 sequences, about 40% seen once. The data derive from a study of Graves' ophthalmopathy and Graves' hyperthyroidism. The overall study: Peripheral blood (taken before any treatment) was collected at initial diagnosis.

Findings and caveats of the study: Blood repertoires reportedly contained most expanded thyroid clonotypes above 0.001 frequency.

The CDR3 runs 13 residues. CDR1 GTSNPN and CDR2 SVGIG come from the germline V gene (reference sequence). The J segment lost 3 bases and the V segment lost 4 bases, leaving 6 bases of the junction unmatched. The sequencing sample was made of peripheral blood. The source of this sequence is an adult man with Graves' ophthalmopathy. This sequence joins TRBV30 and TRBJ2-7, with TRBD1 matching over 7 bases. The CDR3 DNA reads TGTGCCTGGACAACGGGACAGAACTACGAGCAGTACTTC. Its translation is CAWTTGQNYEQYF. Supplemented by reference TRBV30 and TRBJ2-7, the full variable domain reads SQTIHQWPATLVQPVGSPLSLECTVEGTSNPNLYWYRQAAGRGLQLLFYSVGIGQISSEVPQNLSASRPQDRQFILSSKKLLLSDSGFYLCAWTTGQNYEQYFGPGTRLTVT.